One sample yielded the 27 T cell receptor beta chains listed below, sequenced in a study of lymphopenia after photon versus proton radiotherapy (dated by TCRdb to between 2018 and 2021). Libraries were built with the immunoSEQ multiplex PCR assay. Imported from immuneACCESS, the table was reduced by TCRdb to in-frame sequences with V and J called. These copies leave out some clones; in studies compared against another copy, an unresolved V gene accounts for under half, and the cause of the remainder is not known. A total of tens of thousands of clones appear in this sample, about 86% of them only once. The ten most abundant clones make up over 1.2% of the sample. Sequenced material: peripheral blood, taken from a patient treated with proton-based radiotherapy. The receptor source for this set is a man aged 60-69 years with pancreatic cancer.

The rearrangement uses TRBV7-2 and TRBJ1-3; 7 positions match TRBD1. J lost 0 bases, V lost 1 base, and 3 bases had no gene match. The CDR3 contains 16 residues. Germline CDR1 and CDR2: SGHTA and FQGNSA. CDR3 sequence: CASSLEGTVSGNTIYF. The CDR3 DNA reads TGTGCCAGCAGCTTAGAAGGGACAGTCTCTGGAAACACCATATATTTT.

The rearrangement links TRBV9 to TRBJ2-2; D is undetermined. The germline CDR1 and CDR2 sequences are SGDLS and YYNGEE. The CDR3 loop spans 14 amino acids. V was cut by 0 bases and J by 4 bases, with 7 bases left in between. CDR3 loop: CASSVALRTGELFF. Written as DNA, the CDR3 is TGTGCCAGCAGCGTAGCCCTCCGCACCGGGGAGCTGTTTTTT.

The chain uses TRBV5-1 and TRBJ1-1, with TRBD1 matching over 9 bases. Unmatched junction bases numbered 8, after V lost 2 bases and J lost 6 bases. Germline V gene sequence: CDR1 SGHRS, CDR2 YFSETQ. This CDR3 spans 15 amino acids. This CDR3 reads CASSLYDRGGPEAFF. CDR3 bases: TGCGCCAGCAGCTTATACGACAGGGGGGGACCTGAAGCTTTCTTT.

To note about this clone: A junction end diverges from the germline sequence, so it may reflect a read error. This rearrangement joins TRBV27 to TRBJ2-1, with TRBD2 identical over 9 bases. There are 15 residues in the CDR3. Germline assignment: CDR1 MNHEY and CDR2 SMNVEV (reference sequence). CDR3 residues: CASSLFSGGYDEQFF. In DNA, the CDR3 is TGTGCCAGCAGTTTATTTAGCGGGGGCTACGATGAGCAGTTCTTC.

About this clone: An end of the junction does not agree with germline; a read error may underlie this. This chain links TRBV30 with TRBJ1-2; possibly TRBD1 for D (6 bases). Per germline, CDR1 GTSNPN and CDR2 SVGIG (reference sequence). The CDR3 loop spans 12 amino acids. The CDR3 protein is CAWRGVGHGHTF. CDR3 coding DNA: TGTGCCTGGAGGGGGGTGGGACATGGCCACACCTTC.

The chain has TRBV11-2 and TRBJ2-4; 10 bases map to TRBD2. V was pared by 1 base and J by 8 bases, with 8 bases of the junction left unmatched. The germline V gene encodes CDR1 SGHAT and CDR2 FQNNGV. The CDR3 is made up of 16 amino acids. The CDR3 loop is CASSLGAGLASDIQYF. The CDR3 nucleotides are TGTGCCAGCAGCTTAGGGGCGGGACTAGCGTCGGACATTCAGTACTTC.

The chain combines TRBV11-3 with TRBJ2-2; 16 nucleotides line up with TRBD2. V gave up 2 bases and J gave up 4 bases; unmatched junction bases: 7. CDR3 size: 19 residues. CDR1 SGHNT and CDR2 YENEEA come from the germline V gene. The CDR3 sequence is CASSLLGLAGGTTTGELFF. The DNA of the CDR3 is TGTGCCAGCAGCTTACTGGGACTAGCGGGAGGGACGACCACCGGGGAGCTGTTTTTT. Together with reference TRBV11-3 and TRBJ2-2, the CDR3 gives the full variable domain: EAGVVQSPRYKIIEKKQPVAFWCNPISGHNTLYWYLQNLGQGPELLIRYENEEAVDDSQLPKDRFSAERLKGVDSTLKIQPAELGDSAVYLCASSLLGLAGGTTTGELFFGEGSRLTVL.

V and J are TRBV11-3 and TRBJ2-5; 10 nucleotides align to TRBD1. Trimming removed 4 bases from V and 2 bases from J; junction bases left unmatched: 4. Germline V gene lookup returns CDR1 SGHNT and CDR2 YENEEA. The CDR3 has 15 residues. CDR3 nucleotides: TGTGCCAGCAGCTCGATGGACAGGGGGCAAGAGACCCAGTACTTC. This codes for CASSSMDRGQETQYF.

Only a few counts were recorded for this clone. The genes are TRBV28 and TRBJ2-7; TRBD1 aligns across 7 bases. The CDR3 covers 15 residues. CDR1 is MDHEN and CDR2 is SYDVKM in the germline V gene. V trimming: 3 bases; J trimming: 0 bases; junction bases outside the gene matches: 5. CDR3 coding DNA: TGTGCCAGCAGTTTGACAGGGCTCAGCTCCTACGAGCAGTACTTC. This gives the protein CASSLTGLSSYEQYF.

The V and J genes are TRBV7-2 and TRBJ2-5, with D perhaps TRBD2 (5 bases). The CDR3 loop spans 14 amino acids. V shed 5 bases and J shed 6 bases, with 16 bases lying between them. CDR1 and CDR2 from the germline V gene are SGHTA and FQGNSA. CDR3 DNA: TGTGCCAGCAGCGCCCCGGGATTCGGGCAGACCCAGTACTTC. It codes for CASSAPGFGQTQYF.

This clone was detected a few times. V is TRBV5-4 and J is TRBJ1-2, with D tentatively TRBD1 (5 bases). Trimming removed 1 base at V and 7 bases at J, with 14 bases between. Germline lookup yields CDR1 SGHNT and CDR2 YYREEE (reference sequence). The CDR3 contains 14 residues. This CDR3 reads CASSLTGYDLGYTF. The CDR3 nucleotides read TGTGCCAGCAGCTTGACAGGCTATGACCTTGGCTACACCTTC.

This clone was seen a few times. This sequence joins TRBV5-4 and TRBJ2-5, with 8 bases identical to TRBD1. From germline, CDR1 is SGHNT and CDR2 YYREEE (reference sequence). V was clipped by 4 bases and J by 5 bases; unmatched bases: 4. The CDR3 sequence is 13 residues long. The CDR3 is CASSLGQEETQYF. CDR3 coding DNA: TGTGCCAGCAGCCTGGGACAGGAGGAGACCCAGTACTTC. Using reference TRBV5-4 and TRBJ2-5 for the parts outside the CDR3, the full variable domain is ETGVTQSPTHLIKTRGQQVTLRCSSQSGHNTVSWYQQALGQGPQFIFQYYREEENGRGNFPPRFSGLQFPNYSSELNVNALELDDSALYLCASSLGQEETQYFGPGTRLLVL.

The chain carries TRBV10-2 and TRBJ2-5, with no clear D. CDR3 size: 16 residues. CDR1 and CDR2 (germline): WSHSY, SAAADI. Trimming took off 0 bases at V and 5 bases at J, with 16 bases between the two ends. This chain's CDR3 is CASSESLRSRWETQYF. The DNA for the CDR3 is TGCGCCAGCAGTGAGTCTTTGCGATCTCGGTGGGAGACCCAGTACTTC.

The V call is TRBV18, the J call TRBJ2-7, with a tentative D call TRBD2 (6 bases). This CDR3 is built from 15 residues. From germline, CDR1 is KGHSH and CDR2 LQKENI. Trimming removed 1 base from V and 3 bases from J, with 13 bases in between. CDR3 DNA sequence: TGTGCCAGCTCACCACTGATGGTAGCGGTCTACGAGCAGTACTTC. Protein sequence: CASSPLMVAVYEQYF.

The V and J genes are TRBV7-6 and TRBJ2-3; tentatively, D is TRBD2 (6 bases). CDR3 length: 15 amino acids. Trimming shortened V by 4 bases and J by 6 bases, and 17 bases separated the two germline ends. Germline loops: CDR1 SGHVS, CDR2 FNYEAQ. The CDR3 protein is CASSSGDGGTDTQYF. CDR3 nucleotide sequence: TGTGCCAGCAGCTCGGGCGATGGCGGGACCGATACGCAGTATTTT.

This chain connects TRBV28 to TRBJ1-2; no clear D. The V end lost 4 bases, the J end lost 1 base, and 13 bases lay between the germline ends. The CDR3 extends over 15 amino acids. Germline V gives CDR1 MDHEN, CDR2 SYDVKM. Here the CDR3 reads CASSSHGSINYGYTF. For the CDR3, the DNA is TGTGCCAGCAGTTCACATGGGTCGATTAACTATGGCTACACCTTC.

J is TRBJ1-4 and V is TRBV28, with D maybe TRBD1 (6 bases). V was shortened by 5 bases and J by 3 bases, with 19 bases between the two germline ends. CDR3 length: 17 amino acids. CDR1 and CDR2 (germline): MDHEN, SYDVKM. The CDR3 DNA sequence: TGTGCCAGCAGTCAGCAACAGGGCCCGGCGGCTAATGAAAAACTGTTTTTT. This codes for CASSQQQGPAANEKLFF.

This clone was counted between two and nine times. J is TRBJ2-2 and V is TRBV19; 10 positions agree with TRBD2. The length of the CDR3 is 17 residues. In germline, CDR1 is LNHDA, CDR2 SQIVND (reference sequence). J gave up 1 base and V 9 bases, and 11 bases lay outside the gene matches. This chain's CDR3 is CASQRRAGGRNTGELFF. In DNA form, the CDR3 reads TGTGCCAGCCAAAGGAGAGCGGGGGGGCGGAACACCGGGGAGCTGTTTTTT.

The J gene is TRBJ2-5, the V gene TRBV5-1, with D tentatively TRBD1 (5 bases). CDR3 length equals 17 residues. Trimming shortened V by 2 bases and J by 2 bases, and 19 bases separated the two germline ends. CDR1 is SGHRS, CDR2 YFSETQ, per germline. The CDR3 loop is CASSFGAVSVGQETQYF. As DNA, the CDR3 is TGCGCCAGCAGCTTTGGGGCGGTGAGCGTGGGGCAAGAGACCCAGTACTTC.

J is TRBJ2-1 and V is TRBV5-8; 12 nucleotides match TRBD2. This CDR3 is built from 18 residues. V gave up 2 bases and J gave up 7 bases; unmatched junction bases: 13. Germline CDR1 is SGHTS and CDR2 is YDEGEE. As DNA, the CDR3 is TGTGCCAGCAGCTTCCAGGAGACTAGCGGGAGTGGTAGGAATGAGCAGTTCTTC. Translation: CASSFQETSGSGRNEQFF.

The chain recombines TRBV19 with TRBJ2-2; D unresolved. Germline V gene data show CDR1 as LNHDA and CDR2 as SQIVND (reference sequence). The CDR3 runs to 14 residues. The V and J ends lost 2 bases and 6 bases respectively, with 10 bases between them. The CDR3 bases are TGTGCCAGTAGTATACGGCAGGCCCCCGGGGAGCTGTTTTTT. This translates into CASSIRQAPGELFF.

The CDR3 nucleotides read TGTGCCAGCAGCCAAGTGGGACTAGCGGGAGACAATGAGCAGTTCTTC. Protein: CASSQVGLAGDNEQFF. The gene calls are TRBV4-2 and TRBJ2-1; 14 nucleotides line up with TRBD2. This CDR3 spans 16 amino acids. J gave up 5 bases and V 1 base, and 1 base lay outside the gene matches. CDR1 and CDR2 (germline): LGHNA, YNFKEQ.

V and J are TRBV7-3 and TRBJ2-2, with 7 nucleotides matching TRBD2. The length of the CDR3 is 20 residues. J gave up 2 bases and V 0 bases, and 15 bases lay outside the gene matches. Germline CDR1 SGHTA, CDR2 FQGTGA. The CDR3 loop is CASSLTAGNPSGANTGELFF. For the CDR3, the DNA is TGTGCCAGCAGCTTAACAGCAGGAAACCCTAGCGGAGCTAACACCGGGGAGCTGTTTTTT.

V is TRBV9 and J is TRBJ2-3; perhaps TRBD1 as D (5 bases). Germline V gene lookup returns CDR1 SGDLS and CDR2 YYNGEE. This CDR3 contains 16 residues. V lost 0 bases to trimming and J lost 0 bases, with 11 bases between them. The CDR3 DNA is TGTGCCAGCAGCGTAGAAATCGACAGCAGCACAGATACGCAGTATTTT. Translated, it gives CASSVEIDSSTDTQYF.

The DNA for the CDR3 is TGTGCCAGCAGCTTAGCGACAGGGGGCGCACCCGGGGAGCTGTTTTTT. Residues: CASSLATGGAPGELFF. V usage is TRBV11-3 and J usage is TRBJ2-2, with 10 nucleotides matching TRBD1. From germline, CDR1 is SGHNT and CDR2 YENEEA. The trim removed 1 base at V and 6 bases at J, leaving 5 bases unmatched. The CDR3 runs to 16 residues.

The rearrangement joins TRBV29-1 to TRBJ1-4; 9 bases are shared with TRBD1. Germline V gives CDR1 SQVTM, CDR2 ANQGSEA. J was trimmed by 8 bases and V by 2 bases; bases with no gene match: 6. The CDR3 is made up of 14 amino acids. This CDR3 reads CSVEPGQGGEKLFF. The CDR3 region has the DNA TGCAGCGTTGAACCGGGACAGGGAGGGGAAAAACTGTTTTTT. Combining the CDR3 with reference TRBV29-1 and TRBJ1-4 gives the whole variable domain SAVISQKPSRDICQRGTSLTIQCQVDSQVTMMFWYRQQPGQSLTLIATANQGSEATYESGFVIDKFPISRPNLTFSTLTVSNMSPEDSSIYLCSVEPGQGGEKLFFGSGTQLSVL.

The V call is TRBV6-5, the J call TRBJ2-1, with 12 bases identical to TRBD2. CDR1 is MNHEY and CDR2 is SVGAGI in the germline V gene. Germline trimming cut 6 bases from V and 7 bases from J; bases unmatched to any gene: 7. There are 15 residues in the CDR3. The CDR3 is CASRVTSGSNNEQFF. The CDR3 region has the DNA TGTGCCAGCAGAGTGACTAGCGGGAGTAATAATGAGCAGTTCTTC.